This T cell receptor (beta chain) is drawn from a study of blood T cell repertoires in COVID-19 (dated by TCRdb to about 2020). Study-level background: Samples from collaborators originated in the United States, Italy and Spain and spanned both the acute and convalescent phases of COVID-19. The repertoires were released in a freely available public database meant as a resource for research on the immune response to SARS-CoV-2. The sample metadata nearly always contained a de-identified subject ID, COVID-19 status, age in years and sex. The prospective study material was composed of cDNA or gDNA derived from T cells, B-cell-depleted T cells, or PBMCs. Deeply sampled blood TCRbeta repertoires from subjects exposed to, actively infected with, or recovered from COVID-19 were included in the dataset. Where HLA class I and class II types were available, the types were taken from metadata supplied by the sample provider, not from assay-based typing. Samples were obtained from the ongoing ImmuneRACE study (first 160 participants) and from 1,254 subjects provided by 6 global collaborators.

The full study reports these points: The amount of clinical and demographic metadata varied by source and participant and was provided uncurated.

For CDR1 and CDR2, the germline V gene (reference sequence) lists SGHKS and YYEKEE. The CDR3 contains 14 residues, cysteine and phenylalanine counted. The read is trimmed to its CDR3 DNA, 42 bases read in frame from base 1. Cut back by 2 bases and 3 bases, the V and J ends lie 11 bases apart. TCRbeta CDR3 regions were amplified from genomic DNA by means of the immunoSEQ Assay, a bias-controlled multiplex PCR. The authors' analysis ran thus. The number of nucleated cells in each sample was estimated by amplification of reference gene primers within the assay. To quantify the absolute abundance of each unique TCRbeta CDR3 rearrangement, sequence reads were collapsed and filtered. Productive Simpson clonality was computed per sample as the square root of Simpson's diversity index over productive rearrangements. The source is immuneACCESS, and TCRdb retained only in-frame sequences with V and J called. Part of the clones is not carried over; for the studies checked, unresolved V genes explain less than half of this, and the remainder is unexplained. V, J and clone size reflect that table, while D and trimming were determined from the DNA. The sample table records tens of thousands of clones; approximately 86% of these occur just once. In total, the top ten clones hold almost 6.5% of the sample.

The collaborating institutions used their own protocols to collect whole blood in K2EDTA tubes. Collaborator samples were shipped for TCRbeta analysis as frozen whole blood, isolated PBMCs, or DNA extracted from either sample type. For this clone: There is no known antigen for this receptor. No base quality values were provided; no much bigger clone lies one nucleotide off.

Sequencing was done on a sample of peripheral blood. The source of this sequence is a woman aged 45-59 years with acute or convalescent COVID-19. This sequence uses TRBV5-5 and TRBJ1-1; tentative D gene TRBD1, with 5 bases matching. The nucleotides read TGTGCCAGCAGCTTTCTCAGGGTGGACACTGAAGCTTTCTTT. This encodes CASSFLRVDTEAFF.